The source of this T cell receptor beta chain is a study of OX40 agonist ivuxolimab in advanced cancers. The protocol was immunoSEQ multiplex PCR, while the TCRdb copy is restricted to in-frame clones and leaves out a portion. The sample has approximately 26,000 clones; 75% to 90% are singletons. Within the sample, this clone is medium-sized. The sequenced sample was CD4+ or CD8+ T cells sorted from blood, obtained in a trial of the OX40 agonist ivuxolimab. The clonotype originates from an adult with an advanced solid tumor such as melanoma, head and neck, liver or kidney cancer.

CDR3 sequence: CASSEAKGSYNEQFF. The CDR3 DNA follows: TGTGCCAGCAGTGAAGCGAAGGGCTCCTACAATGAGCAGTTCTTC. The V gene is TRBV6-1, the J gene TRBJ2-1; no clear D. The V end was cut by 0 bases, the J end by 0 bases, with 6 bases between. The germline CDR1 and CDR2 sequences are MNHNS and SASEGT. This CDR3 has 15 residues.